The 30 T cell receptor beta chains presented below share a single source sample, sequenced in a study of beta chain features in type 1 diabetes. The investigators reverse transcribed all of the isolated RNA, so they sequenced expressed TCRB transcripts. Clones were sequenced by immunoSEQ multiplex PCR, and TCRdb holds only the in-frame ones, with some missing. This sample yields about 150,000 clones, of which roughly 8.1% are seen a single time; around 0.65% belongs to the top ten. The sequenced sample was central memory CD4+ T cells from blood. The source is a man aged 18 to 29 in good health.

The chain is built from TRBV5-1 and TRBJ1-2; D not resolved. The V end lost 0 bases, the J end lost 8 bases, and 11 bases lay between the germline ends. CDR3 length: 13 residues. Germline CDR1 reads SGHRS; CDR2 reads YFSETQ. Written as DNA, the CDR3 is TGCGCCAGCAGCTTGGTACTTGCGGGGGGCTACACCTTC. Protein: CASSLVLAGGYTF.

This clone was picked up a small number of times. The rearrangement links TRBV15 to TRBJ1-5, with 8 bases aligning to TRBD1. With V trimmed by 1 base and J by 1 base, 0 bases remained unmatched. Germline-derived CDR1 and CDR2 are LNHNV and YYDKDF (reference sequence). The CDR3 runs to 15 residues. CDR3 bases: TGTGCCACCAGCAGAGGGACAGGGAGCAATCAGCCCCAGCATTTT. Translation: CATSRGTGSNQPQHF.

The V gene is TRBV5-1, the J gene TRBJ2-3; TRBD2 aligns across 9 bases. CDR3 length equals 17 residues. In germline, CDR1 is SGHRS, CDR2 YFSETQ. J gave up 5 bases and V 0 bases, and 10 bases lay outside the gene matches. The CDR3 reads CASSLERAGGLGDTQYF. DNA of the CDR3: TGCGCCAGCAGCTTGGAGCGAGCGGGGGGACTTGGAGATACGCAGTATTTT.

The rearrangement joins TRBV7-9 to TRBJ2-5; 8 bases line up with TRBD2. CDR3 length: 16 amino acids. V lost 0 bases and J lost 1; bases outside the gene matches: 4. Germline assignment: CDR1 SEHNR and CDR2 FQNEAQ (reference sequence). The CDR3 coding sequence is TGTGCCAGCAGCTTAGCGCTAGCGGGTGTCCAAGAGACCCAGTACTTC. As protein: CASSLALAGVQETQYF.

The chain links TRBV28 to TRBJ1-1; D unresolved. V was pared by 1 base and J by 8 bases, with 5 bases between. Germline CDR1 reads MDHEN; CDR2 reads SYDVKM. This CDR3 contains 11 residues. The DNA for the CDR3 is TGTGCCAGCAGTTTATCCGGGGAAGCTTTCTTT. Encoded protein: CASSLSGEAFF.

V gene TRBV5-4 combines with J gene TRBJ2-6, with D possibly being TRBD2 (7 bases). Looked up from germline, CDR1 is SGHNT and CDR2 is YYREEE (reference sequence). V was clipped by 4 bases and J by 0 bases, with 17 bases between them. The CDR3 length is 18 residues. CDR3 nucleotides: TGTGCCAGCAGCCCGGGCGGGGGCGCCTTCTCTGGGGCCAACGTCCTGACTTTC. Amino acids: CASSPGGGAFSGANVLTF.

Only a few counts were recorded for this clone. The chain is built from TRBV27 and TRBJ2-5; 7 bases align to TRBD1. The CDR3 runs to 15 residues. V gave up 0 bases and J gave up 5 bases; unmatched junction bases: 6. Germline V gene lookup returns CDR1 MNHEY and CDR2 SMNVEV (reference sequence). The CDR3 loop is CASSLSRQGSETQYF. The CDR3 coding sequence is TGTGCCAGCAGTTTATCGAGACAGGGTTCGGAGACCCAGTACTTC.

This clone was seen more than once but under ten times. The rearrangement links TRBV4-2 to TRBJ1-3; 8 bases fit TRBD1. The CDR3 extends over 16 amino acids. V gave up 0 bases and J gave up 3 bases; unmatched junction bases: 4. In germline, CDR1 is LGHNA, CDR2 YNFKEQ. The CDR3: CASSQEPGGNGNTIYF. The CDR3 nucleotides are TGTGCCAGCAGCCAAGAACCAGGGGGCAATGGAAACACCATATATTTT.

The V gene is TRBV7-2, the J gene TRBJ1-5, with 7 bases fitting TRBD1. Trimming took 1 base from V and 11 from J; bases not matched to a gene: 8. The CDR3 spans 14 residues. Germline lookup yields CDR1 SGHTA and CDR2 FQGNSA. Written as DNA, the CDR3 is TGTGCCAGCAGCTTAGATCCAGGGGGTAGGTCCCAGCATTTT. Its protein product is CASSLDPGGRSQHF.

The chain combines TRBV7-9 with TRBJ1-2, with 7 bases aligning to TRBD1. This CDR3 region has 16 residues. Germline V gene lookup returns CDR1 SEHNR and CDR2 FQNEAQ (reference sequence). With 5 bases clipped from V and 4 bases from J, the junction kept 13 bases outside the gene matches. CDR3 nucleotides: TGTGCCAGCAGCCAGGGAGGTGGAGGGGGCTCCTATGGCTACACCTTC. Translated, it gives CASSQGGGGGSYGYTF.

This clone was picked up a small number of times. This rearrangement joins TRBV9 to TRBJ1-4; TRBD1 matches at 7 bases. J lost 4 bases, V lost 6 bases, and 6 bases had no gene match. This CDR3 has 14 residues. From germline, CDR1 is SGDLS and CDR2 YYNGEE. The CDR3 spells CASTPGQINEKLFF. Written as DNA, the CDR3 is TGTGCCAGCACCCCGGGACAGATTAATGAAAAACTGTTTTTT.

This clone has ten or more counts. This chain links TRBV6-6 with TRBJ1-2; tentative D call: TRBD1 (6 bases). CDR1 MNHNY and CDR2 SVGAGI come from the germline V gene (reference sequence). The length of the CDR3 is 14 residues. V was trimmed by 6 bases and J by 1 base, leaving 12 bases between them. The CDR3 sequence: CASRAQGNNYGYTF. DNA for the CDR3: TGTGCCAGCAGGGCACAGGGAAATAACTATGGCTACACCTTC.

This clone was found a few times. The gene calls are TRBV5-8 and TRBJ1-5; 8 bases align to TRBD1. The CDR3 contains 15 residues. Trimming removed 4 bases from V and 1 base from J; junction bases left unmatched: 4. From germline, CDR1 is SGHTS and CDR2 YDEGEE. This chain's CDR3 is CASSKGQASNQPQHF. CDR3 DNA: TGTGCCAGCAGCAAGGGACAGGCGAGCAATCAGCCCCAGCATTTT.

This clone was detected only a few times. CDR3 protein: CASSYEGGYYNEQFF. The CDR3 DNA reads TGTGCCAGCAGTTACGAAGGCGGTTATTACAATGAGCAGTTCTTC. The chain is built from TRBV6-6 and TRBJ2-1, with D hard to call. The CDR3 spans 15 residues. The germline V and J ends were trimmed by 2 bases and 4 bases, with 12 bases remaining between them. CDR1 MNHNY and CDR2 SVGAGI come from the germline V gene (reference sequence).

The rearrangement uses TRBV4-2 and TRBJ2-5; the match to TRBD2 covers 9 bases. This CDR3 has 18 amino acids. The germline gives CDR1 LGHNA, CDR2 YNFKEQ. The V segment lost 0 bases and the J segment 5 bases; nucleotides outside the gene matches: 13. For the CDR3, the DNA is TGTGCCAGCAGCCAAGATCCCTATAGCGGGAGTGTAGGGGAGACCCAGTACTTC. It codes for CASSQDPYSGSVGETQYF.

The chain combines TRBV7-2 with TRBJ1-1; 7 bases line up with TRBD1. Germline trimming cut 0 bases from V and 6 bases from J; bases unmatched to any gene: 7. This CDR3 has 15 residues. Germline lookup yields CDR1 SGHTA and CDR2 FQGNSA. The CDR3 DNA reads as TGTGCCAGCAGCTTAGCCGGGACAGTCACCTCTGAAGCTTTCTTT. This translates into CASSLAGTVTSEAFF.

The chain uses TRBV7-2 and TRBJ2-5; no clear D. The CDR3 totals 15 residues. V lost 1 base to trimming and J lost 4 bases, with 13 bases between them. Germline V gives CDR1 SGHTA, CDR2 FQGNSA. This CDR3 reads CASSLGLPGLETQYF. CDR3 coding DNA: TGTGCCAGCAGCTTAGGGTTACCAGGTCTAGAGACCCAGTACTTC.

This clone was counted a few times. The chain carries TRBV18 and TRBJ1-1; D remains unclear. The V and J ends lost 2 bases and 2 bases respectively, with 3 bases between them. From germline, CDR1 is KGHSH and CDR2 LQKENI. The CDR3 runs 12 residues. In DNA form, the CDR3 reads TGTGCCAGCTCACCATATAACACTGAAGCTTTCTTT. It yields the protein CASSPYNTEAFF.

The chain is built from TRBV7-8 and TRBJ2-5; 7 nucleotides align to TRBD2. CDR3 length: 14 residues. The J segment lost 3 bases and the V segment lost 1 base, leaving 2 bases of the junction unmatched. Germline values: CDR1 SGHVS, CDR2 FQNEAQ. This CDR3 is CASSLGGGKETQYF. DNA for the CDR3: TGTGCCAGCAGCTTAGGGGGGGGGAAAGAGACCCAGTACTTC.

This clone showed up just a few times. V usage is TRBV25-1 and J usage is TRBJ1-4; TRBD1 aligns across 8 bases. J was trimmed by 6 bases and V by 3 bases; bases with no gene match: 9. Germline V gene data show CDR1 as MGHDK and CDR2 as SYGVNS. CDR3 length: 16 residues. The CDR3 region is CASSDPRTGMYEKLFF. CDR3 in DNA: TGTGCCAGCAGTGATCCGAGGACAGGGATGTATGAAAAACTGTTTTTT.

The V call is TRBV9, the J call TRBJ2-5, with 10 bases matching TRBD2. The CDR3 sequence is 16 residues long. V was clipped by 7 bases and J by 4 bases; unmatched bases: 13. Germline V CDR1 and CDR2: SGDLS, YYNGEE. The CDR3 nucleotides are TGTGCCAGCTCCGGGTCTAGCGGGGGTAATGGAGAGACCCAGTACTTC. This gives the protein CASSGSSGGNGETQYF. The full variable domain, with the rest looked up from reference TRBV9 and TRBJ2-5, is DSGVTQTPKHLITATGQRVTLRCSPRSGDLSVYWYQQSLDQGLQFLIQYYNGEERAKGNILERFSAQQFPDLHSELNLSSLELGDSALYFCASSGSSGGNGETQYFGPGTRLLVL.

The chain joins TRBV4-3 to TRBJ1-2; 8 bases match TRBD1. CDR1 and CDR2 (germline): LGHNA, YSLEER. V was pared by 2 bases and J by 10 bases, with 6 bases of the junction left unmatched. This CDR3 spans 13 amino acids. The CDR3 here is CASSQWTGYDYTF. Here the CDR3 DNA reads TGCGCCAGCAGCCAATGGACAGGGTACGACTACACCTTC.

This clone has more than one count but fewer than ten. The chain links TRBV18 to TRBJ1-1, with 7 bases identical to TRBD1. With 1 base clipped from V and 2 bases from J, the junction kept 7 bases outside the gene matches. The CDR3 length is 16 residues. Germline-derived CDR1 and CDR2 are KGHSH and LQKENI. The CDR3 spells CASSPLSRQGNTEAFF. The CDR3 DNA follows: TGTGCCAGCTCACCACTCAGCCGACAGGGCAACACTGAAGCTTTCTTT.

The V gene is TRBV20-1, the J gene TRBJ1-2; D remains unclear. Germline CDR1 is DFQATT and CDR2 is SNEGSKA (reference sequence). V was pared by 5 bases and J by 4 bases, with 8 bases between. CDR3 length equals 11 residues. CDR3 amino acids: CSAGNPYGYTF. The CDR3 nucleotides are TGCAGTGCTGGCAATCCCTATGGCTACACCTTC.

V gene TRBV7-3 combines with J gene TRBJ2-5, with a tentative D call TRBD2 (6 bases). The CDR3 covers 15 residues. Germline CDR1 SGHTA, CDR2 FQGTGA. The V and J ends lost 1 base and 0 bases respectively, with 9 bases between them. CDR3 coding DNA: TGTGCCAGCAGCTTAATGGCGGGATACCAAGAGACCCAGTACTTC. Translated: CASSLMAGYQETQYF.

The chain combines TRBV7-3 with TRBJ1-2, with 10 bases lining up with TRBD1. CDR3 length equals 15 residues. The ends lost 5 bases at V and 4 bases at J; junction bases unmatched: 7. Germline V gene sequence: CDR1 SGHTA, CDR2 FQGTGA. The CDR3 region has the DNA TGTGCCAGCAGCGCTGGGACAGGGGTGGGCTATGGCTACACCTTC. This encodes CASSAGTGVGYGYTF.

This clone has just a few counts. This chain uses TRBV6-5 with TRBJ2-3; D ambiguous. Germline V gene data show CDR1 as MNHEY and CDR2 as SVGAGI. V gave up 6 bases and J gave up 6 bases, with 10 bases separating them. This CDR3 is built from 12 residues. The CDR3 spells CASSSLRDTQYF. CDR3 coding DNA: TGTGCCAGCAGCTCCTTGCGGGATACGCAGTATTTT.

This rearrangement joins TRBV7-8 to TRBJ2-1, with TRBD2 matching over 14 bases. V lost 3 bases, J lost 6 bases, and 1 base stayed unmatched. The CDR3 extends over 15 amino acids. The V gene's germline CDR1 is SGHVS and CDR2 FQNEAQ. The CDR3, as DNA: TGTGCCAGCAGCTTCGGGACTAGCGGGAGCAATGAGCAGTTCTTC. It codes for CASSFGTSGSNEQFF. Based on the CDR3 plus reference TRBV7-8 and TRBJ2-1, the full variable domain is GAGVSQSPRYKVAKRGQDVALRCDPISGHVSLFWYQQALGQGPEFLTYFQNEAQLDKSGLPSDRFFAERPEGSVSTLKIQRTQQEDSAVYLCASSFGTSGSNEQFFGPGTRLTVL.

The sample holds a few counts of this clone. The rearrangement uses TRBV4-3 and TRBJ2-7; 7 bases fit TRBD1. Germline CDR1 reads LGHNA; CDR2 reads YSLEER. J gave up 3 bases and V 1 base, and 6 bases lay outside the gene matches. The CDR3 totals 15 residues. In DNA, the CDR3 is TGCGCCAGCAGCCAAGTGGCAGGGGGTGACTACGAGCAGTACTTC. Translating gives CASSQVAGGDYEQYF.

This clone was detected a few times. The genes are TRBV5-1 and TRBJ1-1; D is unclear. The CDR3 sequence is 13 residues long. Germline values: CDR1 SGHRS, CDR2 YFSETQ. V lost 4 bases to trimming and J lost 5 bases, with 12 bases between them. CDR3 protein: CASSRVEGTEAFF. CDR3 DNA sequence: TGCGCCAGCAGCAGGGTTGAGGGAACTGAAGCTTTCTTT.